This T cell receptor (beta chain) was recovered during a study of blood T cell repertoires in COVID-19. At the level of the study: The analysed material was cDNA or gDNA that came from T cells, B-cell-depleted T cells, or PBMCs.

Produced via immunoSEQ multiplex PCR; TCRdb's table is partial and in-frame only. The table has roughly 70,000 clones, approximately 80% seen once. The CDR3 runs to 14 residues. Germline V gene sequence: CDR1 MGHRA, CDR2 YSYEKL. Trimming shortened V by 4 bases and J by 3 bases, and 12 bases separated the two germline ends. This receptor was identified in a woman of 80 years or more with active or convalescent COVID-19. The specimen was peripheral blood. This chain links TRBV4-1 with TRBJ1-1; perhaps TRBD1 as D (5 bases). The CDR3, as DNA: TGCGCCAGCAGCCCGGTCGGGGGTCACACTGAAGCTTTCTTT. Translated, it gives CASSPVGGHTEAFF.